This T cell receptor (beta chain) was profiled in a study of OX40 agonist ivuxolimab in advanced cancers. Produced via immunoSEQ multiplex PCR; TCRdb's table is partial and in-frame only. In the table there are 71,000 or so clones, about 88% of which are singletons. The CDR3 is made up of 14 amino acids. Deletions cut 4 bases from V and 1 base from J, with 7 bases between. Germline CDR1 reads LGHNA; CDR2 reads YSLEER. The TCR sequence derives from an adult with an advanced solid tumor such as melanoma, head and neck, liver or kidney cancer. J is TRBJ2-2 and V is TRBV4-3, with D unclear. The sample consisted of CD4+ or CD8+ T cells sorted from blood, taken in a trial of the OX40 agonist ivuxolimab. The CDR3 here is CASSPQMNTGELFF. In nucleotides, the CDR3 is TGCGCCAGCAGCCCCCAAATGAACACCGGGGAGCTGTTTTTT.